Shown below are 25 T cell receptor beta chains from a single sample sequenced in a study of blood T cell repertoires in COVID-19. Clones were read by immunoSEQ multiplex PCR, and TCRdb kept only the in-frame ones, dropping some. The table records a few hundred thousand clones, about 87% of them present only once. The specimen sequenced was peripheral blood. All receptors come from a woman aged 50 to 60 with acute or convalescent COVID-19.

This clone has just a few counts. V gene TRBV7-2 combines with J gene TRBJ2-2, with a weak D call TRBD2 (6 bases). This CDR3 comprises 15 residues. V lost 0 bases and J 4 bases, leaving 9 bases between the germline ends. Germline values: CDR1 SGHTA, CDR2 FQGNSA. This CDR3 is CASSLAGGTTGELFF. CDR3 in DNA: TGTGCCAGCAGCTTAGCCGGCGGGACCACCGGGGAGCTGTTTTTT.

The gene calls are TRBV7-9 and TRBJ2-7, with D perhaps matching TRBD1 (6 bases). V dropped 2 bases and J dropped 2 bases, with 22 bases sitting between them. The germline V gene has CDR1 SEHNR and CDR2 FQNEAQ (reference sequence). The length of the CDR3 is 18 residues. The CDR3 bases are TGTGCCAGCAGCTTAATGGTCAGGGGCGGACCAGTTACCTACGAGCAGTACTTC. The encoded protein is CASSLMVRGGPVTYEQYF.

The chain couples TRBV27 to TRBJ1-4; D not certain. Germline loops: CDR1 MNHEY, CDR2 SMNVEV (reference sequence). Trimming removed 6 bases from V and 3 bases from J, with 14 bases in between. The length of the CDR3 is 15 residues. The chain's CDR3 is CASRAFGLANEKLFF. CDR3 nucleotides: TGTGCCAGCAGGGCCTTTGGGCTCGCTAATGAAAAACTGTTTTTT.

The J gene is TRBJ2-2, the V gene TRBV5-1, with 8 bases lining up with TRBD1. V shed 4 bases and J 2 bases; nucleotides not matched to a gene: 4. This CDR3 has 15 residues. Germline CDR1 and CDR2: SGHRS and YFSETQ. CDR3 region: CASSLDRGNTGELFF. As DNA, the CDR3 is TGCGCCAGCAGCCTCGACAGGGGAAACACCGGGGAGCTGTTTTTT. Supplemented by reference TRBV5-1 and TRBJ2-2, the full variable domain reads KAGVTQTPRYLIKTRGQQVTLSCSPISGHRSVSWYQQTPGQGLQFLFEYFSETQRNKGNFPGRFSGRQFSNSRSEMNVSTLELGDSALYLCASSLDRGNTGELFFGEGSRLTVL.

The rearrangement joins TRBV18 to TRBJ2-7; the match to TRBD2 covers 13 bases. With V trimmed by 6 bases and J by 3 bases, 8 bases remained unmatched. In germline, CDR1 is KGHSH, CDR2 LQKENI. The CDR3 spans 16 residues. The CDR3 region is CASSRTSGSVYYEQYF. CDR3 nucleotide sequence: TGTGCCAGCTCTCGGACTAGCGGGAGCGTTTACTACGAGCAGTACTTC.

The table lists this clone with many counts. V is TRBV2 and J is TRBJ2-3; 10 bases match TRBD2. Germline-derived CDR1 and CDR2 are SNHLY and FYNNEI. The CDR3 runs 19 residues. V lost 10 bases to trimming and J lost 0 bases; unmatched junction nucleotides: 19. CDR3 sequence: CAKRDPTSLAGVSTDTQYF. The CDR3 DNA sequence: TGTGCCAAACGGGACCCCACCTCTCTAGCGGGAGTTAGCACAGATACGCAGTATTTT.

The genes are TRBV12-3 or TRBV12-4 and TRBJ1-4, with D uncertain. V was pared by 5 bases and J by 8 bases, with 9 bases between. This CDR3 comprises 12 residues. CDR3 residues: CASSPRQEKLFF. CDR3 coding DNA: TGTGCCAGCAGTCCGAGGCAGGAAAAACTGTTTTTT.

This chain connects TRBV4-3 to TRBJ1-1, with TRBD1 matching 7 bases. V shed 0 bases, J shed 1 base, and the junction held 5 bases outside the gene matches. CDR3 length: 16 residues. The germline gives CDR1 LGHNA, CDR2 YSLEER. The chain's CDR3 is CASSQEMGQSNTEAFF. DNA of the CDR3: TGCGCCAGCAGCCAAGAAATGGGACAGTCGAACACTGAAGCTTTCTTT.

The rearrangement joins TRBV14 to TRBJ1-1; D unclear. V was cut by 1 base and J by 2 bases, with 20 bases left in between. The germline V gene encodes CDR1 SGHDN and CDR2 FVKESK. The CDR3 is 18 amino acids. CDR3 residues: CASSQGRGGLRRNTEAFF. Here the CDR3 DNA reads TGTGCCAGCAGCCAAGGTCGCGGAGGACTCAGAAGAAACACTGAAGCTTTCTTT. Together with reference TRBV14 and TRBJ1-1, the CDR3 gives the full variable domain: EAGVTQFPSHSVIEKGQTVTLRCDPISGHDNLYWYRRVMGKEIKFLLHFVKESKQDESGMPNNRFLAERTGGTYSTLKVQPAELEDSGVYFCASSQGRGGLRRNTEAFFGQGTRLTVV.

The V and J genes are TRBV5-4 and TRBJ1-4; 7 positions match TRBD1. This CDR3 region has 14 residues. The germline CDR1 and CDR2 sequences are SGHNT and YYREEE (reference sequence). Trimming cost V 3 bases and J 4 bases; bases outside gene matches: 3. This CDR3 reads CASSSTGVNEKLFF. The CDR3 bases are TGTGCCAGCAGCTCTACAGGGGTTAATGAAAAACTGTTTTTT.

This chain connects TRBV5-1 to TRBJ1-2; D gene unclear. V was shortened by 3 bases and J by 0 bases, with 9 bases between the two germline ends. The CDR3 runs to 14 residues. Germline CDR1 SGHRS, CDR2 YFSETQ. The CDR3 sequence: CASSSQPSNYGYTF. The CDR3 DNA sequence: TGCGCCAGCAGCTCACAGCCTTCTAACTATGGCTACACCTTC. Drawing the rest from reference TRBV5-1 and TRBJ1-2, the complete variable domain is KAGVTQTPRYLIKTRGQQVTLSCSPISGHRSVSWYQQTPGQGLQFLFEYFSETQRNKGNFPGRFSGRQFSNSRSEMNVSTLELGDSALYLCASSSQPSNYGYTFGSGTRLTVV.

The chain joins TRBV11-2 to TRBJ1-3; 9 bases are a match to TRBD1. With 5 bases clipped from V and 0 bases from J, the junction kept 2 bases outside the gene matches. This CDR3 region has 15 residues. Germline CDR1 reads SGHAT; CDR2 reads FQNNGV. In DNA, the CDR3 is TGTGCCAGCAGCAAGGGACAGGGCTCTGGAAACACCATATATTTT. It encodes CASSKGQGSGNTIYF.

This chain links TRBV18 with TRBJ2-2; TRBD1 might be the D (6 bases). Germline loops: CDR1 KGHSH, CDR2 LQKENI. The CDR3 runs to 14 residues. V lost 3 bases, J lost 3 bases, and 8 bases lay in between. As DNA, the CDR3 is TGTGCCAGCTCACCGAGACAGGACACCGGGGAGCTGTTTTTT. Its translation is CASSPRQDTGELFF.

The chain recombines TRBV7-9 with TRBJ1-4; D ambiguous. CDR3 length: 12 amino acids. Trimming pared 6 bases from V and 8 bases from J, leaving 10 bases between. Germline values: CDR1 SEHNR, CDR2 FQNEAQ (reference sequence). CDR3 in amino acids: CASSPPGEKLFF. The CDR3 nucleotides are TGTGCCAGCAGTCCCCCCGGGGAAAAACTGTTTTTT.

This clone was picked up a small number of times. This rearrangement joins TRBV19 to TRBJ2-4, with TRBD1 matching over 10 bases. Germline values: CDR1 LNHDA, CDR2 SQIVND (reference sequence). J gave up 5 bases and V 6 bases, and 10 bases lay outside the gene matches. This CDR3 comprises 16 residues. This chain's CDR3 is CASRDTGTGVENIQYF. CDR3 coding DNA: TGTGCCAGTAGGGACACCGGGACAGGGGTGGAAAACATTCAGTACTTC.

The table lists this clone with a few counts. The J gene is TRBJ1-2, the V gene TRBV28, with 7 bases aligning to TRBD1. The germline V gene has CDR1 MDHEN and CDR2 SYDVKM. The length of the CDR3 is 12 residues. V lost 6 bases to trimming and J lost 7 bases; unmatched junction nucleotides: 5. This CDR3 is CASRAGGTGYTF. In DNA, the CDR3 is TGTGCCAGCAGGGCAGGGGGAACTGGCTACACCTTC.

A remark on this clone: The sample contains more than one DNA sequence encoding this CDR3. The chain combines TRBV5-1 with TRBJ2-5; tentative D call: TRBD1 (5 bases). V lost 0 bases to trimming and J lost 3 bases, with 6 bases between them. The CDR3 covers 13 residues. Germline V gene sequence: CDR1 SGHRS, CDR2 YFSETQ. DNA of the CDR3: TGCGCCAGCAGCTTGGTAGGGGAAGAGACCCAGTACTTC. It translates to CASSLVGEETQYF.

This clone was seen just once. The chain uses TRBV9 and TRBJ1-1; tentatively, D is TRBD1 (5 bases). V was trimmed by 4 bases and J by 11 bases, leaving 24 bases between them. Germline CDR1 SGDLS, CDR2 YYNGEE. The CDR3 spans 15 residues. Here the CDR3 reads CASSPRSGPTGGAFF. Here the CDR3 DNA reads TGTGCCAGCAGCCCTCGAAGCGGACCGACCGGGGGGGCTTTCTTT.

J is TRBJ1-1 and V is TRBV18, with D uncertain. Trimming removed 2 bases at V and 8 bases at J, with 15 bases between. CDR1 is KGHSH, CDR2 LQKENI, per germline. The CDR3 covers 14 residues. CDR3 DNA: TGTGCCAGCTCACCAAGCGGTGGGGTGGGGGAAGCTTTCTTT. This encodes CASSPSGGVGEAFF.

The CDR3 DNA reads as TGTGCCACCAGTCGTCAGGGCGTGAACACTGAAGCTTTCTTT. It yields the protein CATSRQGVNTEAFF. The chain links TRBV24-1 to TRBJ1-1; D may be TRBD1 (5 bases). The CDR3 covers 14 residues. V gave up 6 bases and J gave up 0 bases, with 10 bases separating them. CDR1 KGHDR and CDR2 SFDVKD come from the germline V gene.

The chain links TRBV28 to TRBJ2-7; 8 bases line up with TRBD1. CDR1 is MDHEN, CDR2 SYDVKM, per germline. The CDR3 sequence is 15 residues long. V dropped 4 bases and J dropped 1; count of bases not matched to a gene: 6. DNA of the CDR3: TGTGCCAGCAGTTCCATCGGGACAGGTTCCTACGAGCAGTACTTC. It yields the protein CASSSIGTGSYEQYF.

This sequence joins TRBV18 and TRBJ1-6; the D gene is possibly TRBD1 (5 bases). Per germline, CDR1 KGHSH and CDR2 LQKENI. The V and J ends lost 0 bases and 10 bases respectively, with 16 bases between them. CDR3 size: 16 residues. The CDR3 region has the DNA TGTGCCAGCTCACCACCAACCAGGGAAAGATCCTCACCCCTCCACTTT. Translation: CASSPPTRERSSPLHF.

The rearrangement joins TRBV27 to TRBJ2-7, with unresolved D. Trimming cost V 8 bases and J 0 bases, with 14 bases left between them. Germline V gene sequence: CDR1 MNHEY, CDR2 SMNVEV (reference sequence). CDR3 length equals 14 residues. Here the CDR3 DNA reads TGTGCCAGCTTTGGTGGCGGAAGCTCCTACGAGCAGTACTTC. Residues: CASFGGGSSYEQYF.

The chain joins TRBV29-1 to TRBJ2-1; 8 nucleotides agree with TRBD1. Germline loops: CDR1 SQVTM, CDR2 ANQGSEA. This CDR3 comprises 13 residues. The CDR3 is CSHRTGTINEQFF. In DNA, the CDR3 is TGCAGTCATAGGACAGGGACAATCAATGAGCAGTTCTTC.

The chain is built from TRBV27 and TRBJ2-7, with D possibly TRBD1 on 6 matching bases. There are 15 residues in the CDR3. V lost 6 bases, J lost 7 bases, and 22 bases lay in between. From germline, CDR1 is MNHEY and CDR2 SMNVEV (reference sequence). CDR3 in DNA: TGTGCCAGCAGCGACCTGGGAACAGGGCATGGAGAGCAGTACTTC. Encoded protein: CASSDLGTGHGEQYF.